This TCR beta chain was obtained from a study of cytomegalovirus exposure and HLA in healthy donors. V gave up 4 bases and J gave up 2 bases; unmatched junction bases: 5. Germline V gene sequence: CDR1 SGHRS, CDR2 YFSETQ. The CDR3 totals 15 residues. The PCR contained 60 Vbeta and 13 Jbeta primers. Profiled with immunoSEQ multiplex PCR; TCRdb holds only in-frame clones, not every one. The sample shows approximately 160,000 clones, roughly 80% of them seen only once. The chain recombines TRBV5-1 with TRBJ1-5, with TRBD1 identical over 8 bases. This clonotype was obtained from a young woman in good health and CMV-seronegative. Specimen: PBMCs. CDR3 nucleotide sequence: TGCGCCAGCAGCCCAGGACAGGGAGGCAATCAGCCCCAGCATTTT. This gives the protein CASSPGQGGNQPQHF.